What follows describes a single T cell receptor (beta chain). Its antigen remains unknown. There are 13 residues in the CDR3. The V end was cut by 0 bases, the J end by 5 bases, with 8 bases between. The V gene's germline CDR1 is SEHNR and CDR2 FQNEAQ (reference sequence). The sample is drawn from a study of glioma-infiltrating T cells after dendritic cell vaccination. Study results and limitations: Only a small number of patients had complete blood and tumor samples.

Indicated time point: after dendritic cell vaccination, including at tumor progression/relapse. PBMC sampling occurred before vaccination, two weeks after the third dose, and at progression. The assay was immunoSEQ multiplex PCR, and TCRdb's table has in-frame clones only and misses some. Of tens of thousands of clones detected, just under 85% appear once; the ten largest clones hold 15% to 18%. Material: blood, obtained after dendritic cell vaccination. V usage is TRBV7-9 and J usage is TRBJ2-7; tentatively, D is TRBD1 (6 bases). The sequence came from a human donor with glioblastoma. The CDR3 DNA sequence: TGTGCCAGCAGCTTAGCGAACAGGGACGAGCAGTACTTC. It yields the protein CASSLANRDEQYF.